This T cell receptor (beta chain) originates from a study of T cell repertoires in cytomegalovirus infection (dated by TCRdb to between 2017 and 2020). Regarding the study in general: Donor HLA type was relevant to the analysis, as public TCR beta signatures indicated carriage of CMV infection together with the matching HLA type.

On this clonotype: Its antigen remains undetermined. No much larger clone is present one base from it, and per-base qualities are unavailable.

Points the paper makes about the study in general: In both this cohort and an independent cohort of some 380 donors, the cumulative frequency of public TCR beta family members distinguished carriers of CMV infection plus the relevant HLA type. The ex vivo response was dominated by HLA-C-restricted CMV-specific TCR beta clonotypes, which also provided the single most frequent clonotype in two of eight donors.

Trimming removed 6 bases from V and 8 bases from J, leaving 14 bases between the germline ends. The CDR3 runs 13 amino acids, cysteine and phenylalanine included. Just CDR3 DNA is preserved here, 39 bases in frame from base 1. CDR1 MDHEN and CDR2 SYDVKM are derived from the germline V gene. The run used an Illumina HiSeq 1500. TCRdb reran the public reads through fastp at Q25 and MiXCR, keeping productive beta chains. Entries that share a CDR3 protein sequence are merged under the most common genes and DNA. The sample table records 150,000 or so distinct CDR3 sequences; roughly 17% of these occur just once. The ten largest clones represent roughly a sixth of the sample.

The rearranged segments are TRBV28 and TRBJ2-1, with TRBD1 as a weak D call on 5 bases. The receptor's source is a human donor in good health (CMV status not recorded). Some clones in this sample may be carry-over from other donors' samples. Sequencing input: CD8+ T cells from PBMCs. The DNA is TGTGCCAGCAGGCCATCTCAGGGATATGAGCAGTTCTTC. The resulting protein is CASRPSQGYEQFF.